A single sample is the source of the 24 T cell receptor beta chains below, sequenced in a study of T cells in Graves' hyperthyroidism and ophthalmopathy. RNA transcripts served as the template for amplifying TCR beta CDR3 regions. HTBI primers were employed in a first-round RT-PCR of the TCR CDR3. TCRdb re-called the multiplex PCR reads through MiXCR, storing one row per CDR3 protein. The repertoire holds more than 350,000 distinct CDR3 sequences, with over 12% as singletons. The sample was blood. Receptor source: a woman in her sixties with Graves' ophthalmopathy.

The CDR3 protein is CASSRLAGESSGANVLTF. In nucleotides, the CDR3 is TGTGCCAGTAGTAGACTAGCGGGAGAGAGCTCTGGGGCCAACGTCCTGACTTTC. The chain is built from TRBV19 and TRBJ2-6; 12 positions agree with TRBD2. The CDR3 contains 18 residues. The V gene's germline CDR1 is LNHDA and CDR2 SQIVND (reference sequence). The J segment lost 0 bases and the V segment lost 4 bases, leaving 4 bases of the junction unmatched.

V gene TRBV5-4 combines with J gene TRBJ2-3; D may be TRBD1 or TRBD2 (5 bases each). Germline CDR1 reads SGHNT; CDR2 reads YYREEE (reference sequence). CDR3 size: 15 residues. V dropped 4 bases and J dropped 0 bases, with 12 bases sitting between them. The CDR3 sequence: CASSPGPTSTDTQYF. CDR3 DNA sequence: TGTGCCAGCAGCCCGGGACCGACAAGCACAGATACGCAGTATTTT.

The CDR3 here is CAVGRGLGDEQFF. The DNA of the CDR3 is TGTGCCGTAGGCCGAGGACTAGGAGATGAGCAGTTCTTC. The gene calls are TRBV15 and TRBJ2-1, with 7 bases lining up with TRBD2. Trimming took 11 bases from V and 8 from J; bases not matched to a gene: 12. The CDR3 consists of 13 residues. CDR1 and CDR2 from the germline V gene are LNHNV and YYDKDF (reference sequence).

This clonotype occurred a few times. The chain joins TRBV12-3 or TRBV12-4 to TRBJ2-5; no definite D call. This CDR3 has 16 amino acids. The V gene lost 2 bases and the J gene lost 2 bases, with 15 bases spanning the gap. DNA of the CDR3: TGTGCCAGCAGTTTATTGATAGGGTCGATACAAGAGACCCAGTACTTC. Its protein is CASSLLIGSIQETQYF.

This clonotype was seen ten or more times. The J gene is TRBJ2-7, the V gene TRBV20-1; tentative D call: TRBD2 (5 bases). Trimming left V 6 bases short and J 3 bases short, with 15 bases between. CDR1 and CDR2 (germline): DFQATT, SNEGSKA (reference sequence). The CDR3 sequence is 13 residues long. CDR3 sequence (DNA): TGCAGTGCCCAAGGAGCTGGAGGCTACGAGCAGTACTTC. This gives the protein CSAQGAGGYEQYF.

This chain uses TRBV3-1 with TRBJ1-5, with D hard to call. V was clipped by 3 bases and J by 3 bases, with 9 bases between them. The germline CDR1 and CDR2 sequences are LGHDT and YNNKEL (reference sequence). The CDR3 contains 14 residues. CDR3 loop: CASSHENDNQPQHF. The CDR3 nucleotides are TGTGCCAGCAGCCATGAGAACGACAATCAGCCCCAGCATTTT.

This clonotype was seen only a few times. Here the CDR3 DNA reads TGTGCCAGCAGCCCCCATACGCGGGGACTAGCGGCCACAGATACGCAGTATTTT. It specifies CASSPHTRGLAATDTQYF. The chain is built from TRBV7-9 and TRBJ2-3, with 11 bases matching TRBD2. The germline CDR1 and CDR2 sequences are SEHNR and FQNEAQ (reference sequence). This CDR3 has 18 residues. With V trimmed by 5 bases and J by 2 bases, 12 bases remained unmatched. Using reference TRBV7-9 and TRBJ2-3 for the parts outside the CDR3, the full variable domain is DTGVSQNPRHKITKRGQNVTFRCDPISEHNRLYWYRQTLGQGPEFLTYFQNEAQLEKSRLLSDRFSAERPKGSFSTLEIQRTEQGDSAMYLCASSPHTRGLAATDTQYFGPGTRLTVL.

This clonotype was counted ten times or more. The chain couples TRBV20-1 to TRBJ2-1; D gene uncertain. Germline lookup yields CDR1 DFQATT and CDR2 SNEGSKA (reference sequence). The CDR3 sequence is 13 residues long. With 3 bases removed from V and 5 bases from J, the gap between germline ends came to 11 bases. In nucleotides, the CDR3 is TGCAGTGCTAGGAAGGGATTCGACAATGAGCAGTTCTTC. This encodes CSARKGFDNEQFF.

Ten or more counts support this clonotype. V is TRBV20-1 and J is TRBJ2-7; TRBD2 is a possible D gene (7 bases). Germline-derived CDR1 and CDR2 are DFQATT and SNEGSKA (reference sequence). V lost 3 bases and J lost 6, with 21 bases in between. The CDR3 is 15 amino acids. Here the CDR3 reads CSASGGGASGIEQYF. The DNA for the CDR3 is TGCAGTGCTAGTGGAGGGGGGGCTAGCGGAATCGAGCAGTACTTC.

The chain carries TRBV5-1 and TRBJ1-6; 7 bases agree with TRBD1. Trimming removed 0 bases from V and 13 bases from J; junction bases left unmatched: 19. The CDR3 totals 18 residues. Germline V gene data show CDR1 as SGHRS and CDR2 as YFSETQ. Written as DNA, the CDR3 is TGCGCCAGCAGCTTGGGGCCGACAGGGCCCGGGTCTGGTTACCCCCTCCACTTT. Protein product: CASSLGPTGPGSGYPLHF.

This clonotype was seen at least ten times. This chain uses TRBV27 with TRBJ1-2; D possibly corresponds to TRBD1 (5 bases). This CDR3 region has 18 residues. Trimming left V 0 bases short and J 0 bases short, with 17 bases between. Looked up from germline, CDR1 is MNHEY and CDR2 is SMNVEV (reference sequence). CDR3 nucleotide sequence: TGTGCCAGCAGTTTATCGAGAGGCGGGGCAGCCCCTAACTATGGCTACACCTTC. Its protein is CASSLSRGGAAPNYGYTF.

V and J are TRBV20-1 and TRBJ1-1, with 9 bases aligning to TRBD1. J lost 6 bases, V lost 0 bases, and 5 bases had no gene match. This CDR3 has 14 amino acids. Germline V gene data show CDR1 as DFQATT and CDR2 as SNEGSKA (reference sequence). In nucleotides, the CDR3 is TGCAGTGCTAGAGATCCGGGACAGGGCCCTGAAGCTTTCTTT. Encoded protein: CSARDPGQGPEAFF.

The sample holds a few counts of this clonotype. The rearrangement joins TRBV27 to TRBJ1-1; 8 bases fit TRBD1. CDR1 MNHEY and CDR2 SMNVEV come from the germline V gene (reference sequence). After removal of 5 bases from V and 1 base from J, the junction contained 3 bases not matched to a gene. The CDR3 loop spans 14 amino acids. The CDR3 DNA sequence: TGTGCCAGCAGTGTGGGGACAGGGAACACTGAAGCTTTCTTT. It translates to CASSVGTGNTEAFF.

V and J are TRBV7-6 and TRBJ2-7; the match to TRBD2 covers 7 bases. CDR1 is SGHVS and CDR2 is FNYEAQ in the germline V gene. The CDR3 is 14 amino acids. The ends lost 5 bases at V and 0 bases at J; junction bases unmatched: 4. This CDR3 reads CASSPSGISYEQYF. CDR3 DNA sequence: TGTGCCAGCAGCCCTAGCGGCATCTCCTACGAGCAGTACTTC.

This clonotype was counted a few times. The CDR3 reads CASRNPSGKSYNEQFF. CDR3 DNA: TGTGCCAGCAGAAACCCGTCTGGAAAATCCTACAATGAGCAGTTCTTC. The V call is TRBV7-9, the J call TRBJ2-1; D not certain. V lost 6 bases and J 1 base, leaving 16 bases between the germline ends. The germline CDR1 and CDR2 sequences are SEHNR and FQNEAQ (reference sequence). The CDR3 is 16 residues long.

The chain has TRBV7-9 and TRBJ1-5; 8 nucleotides match TRBD1. CDR3 size: 17 residues. Losses at the gene ends were 0 bases for V and 5 bases for J; bases not matched to a gene: 9. Germline V CDR1 and CDR2: SEHNR, FQNEAQ (reference sequence). The CDR3 nucleotides are TGTGCCAGCAGCTTAGCCCCCCCGGGGACAGGCGATCAGCCCCAGCATTTT. This translates into CASSLAPPGTGDQPQHF.

CDR3 bases: TGTGCCAGCAGCCGGGACAGGAGTAATTCACCCCTCCACTTT. Amino acid sequence: CASSRDRSNSPLHF. The chain links TRBV27 to TRBJ1-6; 8 nucleotides match TRBD1. The CDR3 spans 14 residues. Trimming took 6 bases from V and 6 from J; bases not matched to a gene: 4. The germline gives CDR1 MNHEY, CDR2 SMNVEV (reference sequence).

This clonotype was recorded many times. The gene calls are TRBV28 and TRBJ2-7; D might be TRBD1 (5 bases). The V end lost 6 bases, the J end lost 3 bases, and 12 bases lay between the germline ends. The CDR3 spans 13 residues. Germline assignment: CDR1 MDHEN and CDR2 SYDVKM. As DNA, the CDR3 is TGTGCCAGCAGGGTCCAGGGTGGCTACGAGCAGTACTTC. This translates into CASRVQGGYEQYF.

This clonotype was seen many times. The rearrangement links TRBV19 to TRBJ1-1; the D is unclear. V shed 2 bases and J shed 3 bases, with 7 bases lying between them. The CDR3 runs to 13 residues. CDR1 is LNHDA and CDR2 is SQIVND in the germline V gene (reference sequence). In DNA, the CDR3 is TGTGCCAGTAGTATACAGTCAGACACTGAAGCTTTCTTT. Its translation: CASSIQSDTEAFF.

Many counts were recorded for this clonotype. This sequence joins TRBV3-1 and TRBJ2-3; weak D call: TRBD2 (5 bases). Trimming shortened V by 1 base and J by 2 bases, and 10 bases separated the two germline ends. From germline, CDR1 is LGHDT and CDR2 YNNKEL (reference sequence). The CDR3 runs to 15 residues. The CDR3 spells CASSQGTLYTDTQYF. The CDR3 nucleotides are TGTGCCAGCAGCCAAGGGACTCTATACACAGATACGCAGTATTTT.

This clonotype was counted many times. The chain links TRBV27 to TRBJ2-6, with 7 bases matching TRBD1. Germline V CDR1 and CDR2: MNHEY, SMNVEV (reference sequence). J was trimmed by 0 bases and V by 5 bases; bases with no gene match: 16. The CDR3 covers 20 residues. CDR3 nucleotides: TGTGCCAGCAGTCCCAACTACAGGGGCTTGACGATCTCTGGGGCCAACGTCCTGACTTTC. Protein: CASSPNYRGLTISGANVLTF.

This clonotype has more than one count but fewer than ten. The gene calls are TRBV14 and TRBJ2-7, with 9 nucleotides matching TRBD1. In germline, CDR1 is SGHDN, CDR2 FVKESK. Germline trimming cut 7 bases from V and 0 bases from J; bases unmatched to any gene: 7. The CDR3 consists of 15 residues. Here the CDR3 reads CASKRDRGSSYEQYF. In DNA form, the CDR3 reads TGTGCCAGCAAGAGAGACAGGGGGAGCTCCTACGAGCAGTACTTC.

In this sample, this clonotype turned up many times. The rearrangement links TRBV28 to TRBJ2-3; 13 bases match TRBD2. Germline V lookup: CDR1 MDHEN, CDR2 SYDVKM. CDR3 length: 16 residues. With 5 bases clipped from V and 1 base from J, the junction kept 3 bases outside the gene matches. In DNA, the CDR3 is TGTGCCAGCAGTCGAGGACTAGCGGGGGGCACAGATACGCAGTATTTT. Translating gives CASSRGLAGGTDTQYF.

This clonotype was seen repeatedly, ten times or more. The chain uses TRBV2 and TRBJ2-7; 7 positions match TRBD2. The germline gives CDR1 SNHLY, CDR2 FYNNEI. CDR3 length: 13 amino acids. The J segment lost 6 bases and the V segment lost 5 bases, leaving 7 bases of the junction unmatched. The chain's CDR3 is CASSFTTSTEQYF. As DNA, the CDR3 is TGTGCCAGCAGTTTCACGACTAGCACCGAGCAGTACTTC.